This is a list of T cell receptor beta chains from one sample in a study of T cell responses to AZD1222 COVID-19 vaccine. TCRdb's table, derived via immunoSEQ multiplex PCR, lists solely in-frame clones and lacks some. The sample contains about 81,000 clones, 70% to 90% of which appear only once. The material was peripheral blood, obtained 28 days after the second AZD1222 dose. These receptors were obtained from an adult who received the AZD1222 COVID-19 vaccine. CDR3s include the opening cysteine and the closing phenylalanine or tryptophan. D genes are given only for firm matches. Not all rows give a size; the values are once, few, many and, for expanded clones, a class.

abundance	v_gene	d_gene	j_gene	CDR3aa	CDR3nt
.	TRBV4-1	TRBD2	TRBJ2-7	CASSLSGTSEQYF	TGCGCCAGCAGCCTATCCGGGACTAGCGAGCAGTACTTC
few	TRBV27	.	TRBJ2-1	CASSLGGGYEQFF	TGTGCCAGCAGTTTAGGAGGGGGCTATGAGCAGTTCTTC
.	TRBV7-8	TRBD1	TRBJ1-2	CASSGDRGNYGYTF	TGTGCCAGCAGCGGGGACAGGGGAAACTATGGCTACACCTTC
.	TRBV28	.	TRBJ2-1	CASSTTRPNEQFF	TGTGCCAGCAGCACCACTAGACCAAATGAGCAGTTCTTC
.	TRBV9	.	TRBJ1-5	CASSVPGHLPNQPQHF	TGTGCCAGCAGCGTCCCCGGACACCTTCCCAATCAGCCCCAGCATTTT
.	TRBV4-3	.	TRBJ1-1	CASSQNAWGTEAFF	TGCGCCAGCAGCCAAAATGCATGGGGCACTGAAGCTTTCTTT
.	TRBV5-1	.	TRBJ2-2	CASSLGSGELFF	TGCGCCAGCAGCTTGGGTTCCGGGGAGCTGTTTTTT
once	TRBV6-5	TRBD1	TRBJ1-5	CASSPGGTQPQHF	TGTGCCAGCAGTCCAGGGGGCACTCAGCCCCAGCATTTT
.	TRBV2	.	TRBJ1-1	CASSLDRNTEAFF	TGTGCCAGCAGTTTAGACAGGAACACTGAAGCTTTCTTT
.	TRBV11-2	.	TRBJ1-1	CASSLRRGTNTEAFF	TGTGCCAGCAGCTTAAGAAGGGGAACGAACACTGAAGCTTTCTTT
.	TRBV6-2/TRBV6-3	TRBD2	TRBJ2-2	CASSREVTGELFF	TGTGCCAGCAGCCGGGAGGTCACCGGGGAGCTGTTTTTT
.	TRBV28	.	TRBJ1-2	CASSSAGQNYGYTF	TGTGCCAGCAGTTCTGCTGGACAGAACTATGGCTACACCTTC
.	TRBV6-5	TRBD1	TRBJ1-1	CASSFKGDRNTEAFF	TGTGCCAGCAGTTTTAAAGGGGACAGGAACACTGAAGCTTTCTTT
once	TRBV28	TRBD1	TRBJ1-5	CASSFVDRGGNQPQHF	TGTGCCAGCAGTTTTGTGGACAGGGGCGGAAATCAGCCCCAGCATTTT
.	TRBV18	TRBD1	TRBJ2-7	CASSPGDRPWGDEQYF	TGTGCCAGCTCACCGGGGGACAGGCCGTGGGGGGACGAGCAGTACTTC
.	TRBV4-3	TRBD1	TRBJ1-3	CASSQARGLLGNTIYF	TGCGCCAGCAGCCAAGCCAGGGGGCTTCTCGGAAACACCATATATTTT
.	TRBV7-9	TRBD1	TRBJ2-7	CASSIWTGGGYEQYF	TGTGCCAGCAGCATTTGGACAGGGGGCGGTTACGAGCAGTACTTC
.	TRBV28	.	TRBJ1-4	CALKNNEKLFF	TGTGCCCTGAAGAATAATGAAAAACTGTTTTTT
few	TRBV7-9	.	TRBJ2-3	CASSLSQATDTQYF	TGTGCCAGCAGCTTAAGCCAGGCCACAGATACGCAGTATTTT
.	TRBV6-2/TRBV6-3	TRBD2	TRBJ2-5	CASSPGGGREETQYF	TGTGCCAGCAGTCCCGGGGGCGGGAGGGAAGAGACCCAGTACTTC
.	TRBV3-1/TRBV3-2	.	TRBJ2-3	CASSPPGATDTQYF	TGTGCCAGCAGCCCCCCCGGGGCCACAGATACGCAGTATTTT
.	TRBV4-1	.	TRBJ1-3	CASSQPKKGNWDTIYF	TGCGCCAGCAGCCAACCGAAAAAGGGGAACTGGGACACCATATATTTT
once	TRBV4-1	.	TRBJ1-2	CASSQGTANNYGYTF	TGCGCCAGCAGCCAAGGGACCGCAAATAACTATGGCTACACCTTC
.	TRBV6-5	TRBD1	TRBJ1-4	CASAGQGGEKLFF	TGTGCCAGCGCGGGACAGGGGGGTGAAAAACTGTTTTTT
.	TRBV19	.	TRBJ1-6	CASSIDRGQGSPNSPLHF	TGTGCCAGTAGTATAGATCGGGGGCAGGGCTCGCCGAATTCACCCCTCCACTTT
few	TRBV21-1	.	TRBJ1-2	CASSKGTANYGYTF	TGTGCCAGCAGCAAAGGGACAGCTAACTATGGCTACACCTTC
.	TRBV2	.	TRBJ2-7	CASRVGLASYEQYF	TGTGCCAGCAGGGTTGGACTTGCCTCCTACGAGCAGTACTTC
.	TRBV24-1	.	TRBJ1-2	CATSDQQGYGYTF	TGTGCCACCAGTGATCAGCAGGGCTATGGCTACACCTTC